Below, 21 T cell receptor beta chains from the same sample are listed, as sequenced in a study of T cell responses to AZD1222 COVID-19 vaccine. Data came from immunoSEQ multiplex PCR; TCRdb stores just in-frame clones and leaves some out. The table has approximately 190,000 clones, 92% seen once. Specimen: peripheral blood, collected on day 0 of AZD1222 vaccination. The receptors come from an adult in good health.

CDR3 sequence: CASTRDRGSSPLHF. CDR3 in DNA: TGTGCCAGCACCCGGGACAGGGGGAGTTCACCCCTCCACTTT. The chain couples TRBV2 to TRBJ1-6; 11 bases agree with TRBD1. This CDR3 has 14 amino acids. Germline V gene sequence: CDR1 SNHLY, CDR2 FYNNEI. The V and J ends lost 7 bases and 9 bases, in that order; junction bases with no gene match: 5. The whole variable domain, remainder taken from reference TRBV2 and TRBJ1-6, is EPEVTQTPSHQVTQMGQEVILRCVPISNHLYFYWYRQILGQKVEFLVSFYNNEISEKSEIFDDQFSVERPDGSNFTLKIRSTKLEDSAMYFCASTRDRGSSPLHFGNGTRLTVT.

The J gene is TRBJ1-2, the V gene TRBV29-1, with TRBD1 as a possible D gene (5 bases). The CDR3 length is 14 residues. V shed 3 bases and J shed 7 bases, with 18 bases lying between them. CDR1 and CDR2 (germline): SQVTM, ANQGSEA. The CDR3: CSVDGGLGAAGYTF. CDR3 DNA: TGCAGCGTTGACGGTGGCCTCGGGGCGGCTGGCTACACCTTC.

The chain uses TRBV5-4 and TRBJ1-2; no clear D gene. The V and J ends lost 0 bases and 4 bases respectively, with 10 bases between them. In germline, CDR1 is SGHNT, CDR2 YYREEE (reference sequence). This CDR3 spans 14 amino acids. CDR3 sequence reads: CASSLAGVFYGYTF. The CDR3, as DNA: TGTGCCAGCAGCTTGGCGGGAGTTTTCTATGGCTACACCTTC.

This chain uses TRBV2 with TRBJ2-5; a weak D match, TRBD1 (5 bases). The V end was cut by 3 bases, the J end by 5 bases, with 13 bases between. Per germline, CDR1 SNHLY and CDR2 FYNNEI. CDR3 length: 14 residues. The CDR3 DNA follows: TGTGCCAGCAGTGAGCCCAATGGGGCGGAGACCCAGTACTTC. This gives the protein CASSEPNGAETQYF.

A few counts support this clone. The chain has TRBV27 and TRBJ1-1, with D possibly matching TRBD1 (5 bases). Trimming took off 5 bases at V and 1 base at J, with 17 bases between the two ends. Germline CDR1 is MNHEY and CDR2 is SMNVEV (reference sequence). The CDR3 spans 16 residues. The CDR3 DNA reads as TGTGCCAGCAGTCCCGCTACAGGTCGGCAGAACACTGAAGCTTTCTTT. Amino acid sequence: CASSPATGRQNTEAFF.

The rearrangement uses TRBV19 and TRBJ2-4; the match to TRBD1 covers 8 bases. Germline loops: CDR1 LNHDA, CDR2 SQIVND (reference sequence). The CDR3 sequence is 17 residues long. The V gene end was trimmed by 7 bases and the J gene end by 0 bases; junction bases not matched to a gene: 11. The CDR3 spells CASNQGALELAKNIQYF. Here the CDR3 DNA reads TGTGCCAGTAACCAGGGGGCCCTTGAGTTAGCCAAAAACATTCAGTACTTC. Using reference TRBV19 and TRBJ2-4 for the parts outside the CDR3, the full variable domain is DGGITQSPKYLFRKEGQNVTLSCEQNLNHDAMYWYRQDPGQGLRLIYYSQIVNDFQKGDIAEGYSVSREKKESFPLTVTSAQKNPTAFYLCASNQGALELAKNIQYFGAGTRLSVL.

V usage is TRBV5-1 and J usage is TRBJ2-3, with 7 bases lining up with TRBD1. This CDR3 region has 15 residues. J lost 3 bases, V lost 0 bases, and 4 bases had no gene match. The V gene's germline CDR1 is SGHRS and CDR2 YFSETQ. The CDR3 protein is CASSLADRETDTQYF. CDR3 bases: TGCGCCAGCAGCTTGGCCGACAGGGAAACAGATACGCAGTATTTT.

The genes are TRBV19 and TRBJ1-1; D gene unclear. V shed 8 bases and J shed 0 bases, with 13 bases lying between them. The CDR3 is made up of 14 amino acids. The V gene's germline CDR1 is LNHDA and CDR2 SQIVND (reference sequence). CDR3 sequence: CASSGLVMNTEAFF. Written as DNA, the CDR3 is TGTGCCAGTTCGGGTCTTGTCATGAACACTGAAGCTTTCTTT.

DNA of the CDR3: TGTGCCAGCAGCTTCGGTACACCTACCTTGAACACTGAAGCTTTCTTT. Residues: CASSFGTPTLNTEAFF. The V gene is TRBV7-2, the J gene TRBJ1-1; D is ambiguous. Per germline, CDR1 SGHTA and CDR2 FQGNSA. Trimming pared 3 bases from V and 0 bases from J, leaving 14 bases between. CDR3 size: 16 residues. Full variable domain (missing parts from reference TRBV7-2 and TRBJ1-1): GAGVSQSPSNKVTEKGKDVELRCDPISGHTALYWYRQSLGQGLEFLIYFQGNSAPDKSGLPSDRFSAERTGGSVSTLTIQRTQQEDSAVYLCASSFGTPTLNTEAFFGQGTRLTVV.

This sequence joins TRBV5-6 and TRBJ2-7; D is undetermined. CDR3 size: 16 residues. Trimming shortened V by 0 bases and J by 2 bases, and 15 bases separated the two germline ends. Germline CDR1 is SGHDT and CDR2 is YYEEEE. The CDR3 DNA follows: TGTGCCAGCAGCTTGGGGACCGCCAGGTACACCTACGAGCAGTACTTC. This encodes CASSLGTARYTYEQYF.

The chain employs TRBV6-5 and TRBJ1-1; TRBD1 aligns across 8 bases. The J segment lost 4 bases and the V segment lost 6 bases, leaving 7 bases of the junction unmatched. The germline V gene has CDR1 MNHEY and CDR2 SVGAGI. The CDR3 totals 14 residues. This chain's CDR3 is CASRLTGVATEAFF. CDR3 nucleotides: TGTGCCAGCAGGCTGACAGGGGTTGCCACTGAAGCTTTCTTT.

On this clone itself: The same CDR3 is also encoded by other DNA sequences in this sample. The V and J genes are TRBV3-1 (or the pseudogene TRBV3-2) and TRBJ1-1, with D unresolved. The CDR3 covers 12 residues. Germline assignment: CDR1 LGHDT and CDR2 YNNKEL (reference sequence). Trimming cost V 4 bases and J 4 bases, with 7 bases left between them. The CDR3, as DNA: TGTGCCAGCAGCCCCGGCGGCACTGAAGCTTTCTTT. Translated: CASSPGGTEAFF.

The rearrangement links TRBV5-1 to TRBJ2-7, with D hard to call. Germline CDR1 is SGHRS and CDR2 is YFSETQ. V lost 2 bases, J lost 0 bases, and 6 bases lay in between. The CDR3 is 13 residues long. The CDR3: CASSFTNSYEQYF. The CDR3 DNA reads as TGCGCCAGCAGCTTCACGAACTCCTACGAGCAGTACTTC.

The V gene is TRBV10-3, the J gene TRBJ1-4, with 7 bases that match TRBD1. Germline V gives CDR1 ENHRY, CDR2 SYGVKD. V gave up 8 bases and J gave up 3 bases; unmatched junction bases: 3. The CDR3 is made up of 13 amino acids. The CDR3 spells CAIGGTANEKLFF. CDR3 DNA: TGTGCCATCGGCGGGACAGCTAATGAAAAACTGTTTTTT.

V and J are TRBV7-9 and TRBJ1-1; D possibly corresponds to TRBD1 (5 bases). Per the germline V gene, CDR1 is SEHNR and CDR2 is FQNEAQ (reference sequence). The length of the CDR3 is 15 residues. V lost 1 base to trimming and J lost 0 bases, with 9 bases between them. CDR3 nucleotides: TGTGCCAGCAGCTTAGGCGCAGGGATGAACACTGAAGCTTTCTTT. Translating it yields CASSLGAGMNTEAFF.

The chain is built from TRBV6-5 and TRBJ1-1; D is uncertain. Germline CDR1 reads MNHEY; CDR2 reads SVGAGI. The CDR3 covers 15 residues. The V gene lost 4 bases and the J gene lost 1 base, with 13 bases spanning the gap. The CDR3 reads CASSSLGRANTEAFF. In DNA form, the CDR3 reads TGTGCCAGCAGTTCTCTTGGACGGGCGAACACTGAAGCTTTCTTT.

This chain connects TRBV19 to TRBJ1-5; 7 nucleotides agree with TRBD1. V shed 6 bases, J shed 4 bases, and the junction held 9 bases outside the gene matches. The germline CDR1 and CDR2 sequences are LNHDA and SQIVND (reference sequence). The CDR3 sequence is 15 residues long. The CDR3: CASRTWDSRNQPQHF. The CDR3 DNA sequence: TGTGCCAGTAGGACCTGGGACAGCCGGAATCAGCCCCAGCATTTT.

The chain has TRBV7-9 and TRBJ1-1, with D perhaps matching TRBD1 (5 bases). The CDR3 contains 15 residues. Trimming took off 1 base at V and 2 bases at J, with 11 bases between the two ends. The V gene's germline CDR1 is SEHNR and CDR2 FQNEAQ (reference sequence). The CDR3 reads CASSLGGRGNTEAFF. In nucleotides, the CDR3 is TGTGCCAGCAGCTTAGGCGGGAGGGGAAACACTGAAGCTTTCTTT.

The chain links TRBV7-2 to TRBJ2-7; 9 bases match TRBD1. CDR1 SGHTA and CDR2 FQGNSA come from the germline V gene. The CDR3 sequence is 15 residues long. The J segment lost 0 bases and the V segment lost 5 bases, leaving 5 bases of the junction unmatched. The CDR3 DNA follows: TGTGCCAGCAGCCAGACAGGGGGGCTCTCCTACGAGCAGTACTTC. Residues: CASSQTGGLSYEQYF.

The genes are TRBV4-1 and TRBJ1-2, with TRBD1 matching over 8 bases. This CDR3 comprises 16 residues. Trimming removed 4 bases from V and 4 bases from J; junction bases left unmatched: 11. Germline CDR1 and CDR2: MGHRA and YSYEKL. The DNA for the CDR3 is TGCGCCAGCAGCCTATACGGACAGGGTGAGGTCTATGGCTACACCTTC. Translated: CASSLYGQGEVYGYTF.

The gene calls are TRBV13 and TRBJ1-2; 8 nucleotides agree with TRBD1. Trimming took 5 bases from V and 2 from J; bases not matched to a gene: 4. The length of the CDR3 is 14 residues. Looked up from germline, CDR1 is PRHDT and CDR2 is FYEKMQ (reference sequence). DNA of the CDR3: TGTGCCAGCAGCCCAGGGGGCAGAAACTATGGCTACACCTTC. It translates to CASSPGGRNYGYTF.